Here is one TCR beta chain with its context. Primers included in the PCR were 60 Vbeta and 13 Jbeta primers. Clones were read by immunoSEQ multiplex PCR, and TCRdb kept only the in-frame ones, dropping some. The sample includes some 180,000 clones, roughly 80% of them seen just once. CDR1 and CDR2 (germline): LNHDA, SQIVND (reference sequence). The V and J ends lost 5 bases and 2 bases, in that order; junction bases with no gene match: 3. The CDR3 loop spans 15 amino acids. This specimen comes from a study of cytomegalovirus exposure and HLA in healthy donors. The sequence was collected from a man aged 40-50 years in good health and CMV-seronegative. This chain uses TRBV19 with TRBJ2-1, with 10 bases aligning to TRBD1. The source material was PBMCs. CDR3: CASSLGQGPYNEQFF. The CDR3 nucleotides read TGTGCCAGTAGTTTGGGACAGGGGCCCTACAATGAGCAGTTCTTC.